This T cell receptor (beta chain) emerged from a study of regulatory T cells in long-lasting Graves disease. Overall study results and limits: Thyroid tissue was not studied; only peripheral blood was.

Only a few counts were recorded for this clonotype. The target antigen is unknown. Germline values: CDR1 SGHAT, CDR2 FQNNGV. CDR3 length equals 12 residues. The ends were cut back, 6 bases at V and 8 bases at J, with 13 bases in the middle. Arm-PCR of CDR3 regions with iRepertoire HTBI primers generated TCR beta libraries. TCRdb processed the multiplex PCR reads anew with MiXCR; each CDR3 protein has one entry. The table has approximately 460,000 distinct CDR3 sequences, about a sixth seen once. Documented time point: newly diagnosed GD, antithyroid drugs for less than 3 months. Construction of the TCR library relied on RNA isolated from PBMCs. A further study also used this sample, focusing on T cells in Graves' hyperthyroidism and ophthalmopathy.

The chain uses TRBV11-2 and TRBJ1-2; D is unresolved. The receptor's source is a woman aged 30 to 39 with Graves disease. Specimen: peripheral blood mononuclear cells (PBMCs), collected at new diagnosis, from a patient treated with antithyroid drugs. Here the CDR3 DNA reads TGTGCCAGCAGGGAAGTTGGATCCGGCTACACCTTC. Translation gives CASREVGSGYTF.